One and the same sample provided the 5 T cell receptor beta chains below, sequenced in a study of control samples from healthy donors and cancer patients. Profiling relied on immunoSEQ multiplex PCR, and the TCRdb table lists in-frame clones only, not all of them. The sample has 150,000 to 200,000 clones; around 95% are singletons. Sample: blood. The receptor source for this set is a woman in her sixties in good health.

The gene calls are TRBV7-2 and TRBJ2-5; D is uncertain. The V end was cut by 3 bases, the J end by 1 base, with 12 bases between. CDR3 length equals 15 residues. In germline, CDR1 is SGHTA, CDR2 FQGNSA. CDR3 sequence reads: CASSFQATSQETQYF. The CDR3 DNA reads TGTGCCAGCAGCTTCCAAGCCACCAGCCAAGAGACCCAGTACTTC.

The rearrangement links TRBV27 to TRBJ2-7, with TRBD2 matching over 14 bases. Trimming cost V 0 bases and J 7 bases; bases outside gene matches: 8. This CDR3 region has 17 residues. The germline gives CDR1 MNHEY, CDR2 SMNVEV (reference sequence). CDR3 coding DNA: TGTGCCAGCAGTTTATCCCGACCGGGACTAGCGGGGGTTGAGCAGTACTTC. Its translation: CASSLSRPGLAGVEQYF.

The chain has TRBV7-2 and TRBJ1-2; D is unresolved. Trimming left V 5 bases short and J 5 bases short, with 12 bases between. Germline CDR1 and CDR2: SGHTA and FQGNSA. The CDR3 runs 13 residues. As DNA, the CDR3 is TGTGCCAGCAGCCCCCCGGGATTTTATGGCTACACCTTC. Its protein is CASSPPGFYGYTF.

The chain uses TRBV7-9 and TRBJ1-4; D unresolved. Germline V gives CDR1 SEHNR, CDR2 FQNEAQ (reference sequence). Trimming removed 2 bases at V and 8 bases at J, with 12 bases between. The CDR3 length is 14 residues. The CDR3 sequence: CASSLRGSEEKLFF. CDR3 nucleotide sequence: TGTGCCAGCAGCTTACGGGGATCTGAGGAAAAACTGTTTTTT.

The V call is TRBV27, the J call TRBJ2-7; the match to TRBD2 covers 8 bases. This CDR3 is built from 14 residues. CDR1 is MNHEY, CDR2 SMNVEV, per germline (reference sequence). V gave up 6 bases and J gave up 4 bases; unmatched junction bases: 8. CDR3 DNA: TGTGCCAGCAGAACGGGACTAGGCGGTTACGAGCAGTACTTC. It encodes CASRTGLGGYEQYF.